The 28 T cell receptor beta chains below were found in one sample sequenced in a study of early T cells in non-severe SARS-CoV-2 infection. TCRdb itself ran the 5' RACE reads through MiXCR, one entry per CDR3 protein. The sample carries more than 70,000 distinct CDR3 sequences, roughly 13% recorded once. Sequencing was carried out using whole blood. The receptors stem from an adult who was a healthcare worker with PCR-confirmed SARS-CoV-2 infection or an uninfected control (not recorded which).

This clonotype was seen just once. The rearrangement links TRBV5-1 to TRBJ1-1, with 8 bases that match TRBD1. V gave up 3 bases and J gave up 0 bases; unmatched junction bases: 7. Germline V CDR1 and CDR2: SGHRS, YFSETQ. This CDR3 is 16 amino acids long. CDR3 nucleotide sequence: TGCGCCAGCAGCTCCCAGGGGGCTAATGTGAACACTGAAGCTTTCTTT. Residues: CASSSQGANVNTEAFF.

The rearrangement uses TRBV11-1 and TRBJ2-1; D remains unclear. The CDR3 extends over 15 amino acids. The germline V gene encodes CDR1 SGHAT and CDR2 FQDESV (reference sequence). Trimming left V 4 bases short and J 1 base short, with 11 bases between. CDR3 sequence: CASSSKDKSYNEQFF. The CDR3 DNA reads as TGTGCCAGCAGCTCAAAAGACAAATCCTACAATGAGCAGTTCTTC.

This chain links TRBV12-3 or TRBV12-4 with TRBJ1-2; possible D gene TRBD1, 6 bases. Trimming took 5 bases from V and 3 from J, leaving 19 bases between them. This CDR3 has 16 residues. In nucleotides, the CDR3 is TGTGCCAGCAGTCACGCTGCCCTACAGGGACACTATGGCTACACCTTC. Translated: CASSHAALQGHYGYTF.

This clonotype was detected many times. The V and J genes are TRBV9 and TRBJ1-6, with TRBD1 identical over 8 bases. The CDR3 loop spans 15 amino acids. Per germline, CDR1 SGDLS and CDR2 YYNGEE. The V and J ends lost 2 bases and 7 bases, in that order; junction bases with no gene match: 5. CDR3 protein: CASSVGQGENSPLHF. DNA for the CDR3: TGTGCCAGCAGCGTCGGACAGGGAGAAAATTCACCCCTCCACTTT.

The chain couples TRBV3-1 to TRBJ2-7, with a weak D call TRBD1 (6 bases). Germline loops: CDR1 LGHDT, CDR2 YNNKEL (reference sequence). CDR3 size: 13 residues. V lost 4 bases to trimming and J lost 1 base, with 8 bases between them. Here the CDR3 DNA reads TGTGCCAGCAGCCGACAGGATTCCTACGAGCAGTACTTC. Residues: CASSRQDSYEQYF.

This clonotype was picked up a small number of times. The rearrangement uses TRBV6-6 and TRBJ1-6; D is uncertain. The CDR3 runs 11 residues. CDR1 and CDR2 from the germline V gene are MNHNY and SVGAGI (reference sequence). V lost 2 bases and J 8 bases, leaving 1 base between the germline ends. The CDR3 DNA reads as TGTGCCAGCAGTTACGATTCACCCCTCCACTTT. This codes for CASSYDSPLHF.

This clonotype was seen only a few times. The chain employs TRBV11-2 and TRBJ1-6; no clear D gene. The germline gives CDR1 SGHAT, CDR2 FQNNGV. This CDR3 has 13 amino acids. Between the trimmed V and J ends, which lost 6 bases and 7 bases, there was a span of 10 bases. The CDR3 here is CASRVNLNSPLHF. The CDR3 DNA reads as TGTGCCAGCAGAGTCAACCTCAATTCACCCCTCCACTTT.

The CDR3 coding sequence is TGTGCCAGCAGTTTGGAGGCGGGGGGGCCAGATACGCAGTATTTT. This encodes CASSLEAGGPDTQYF. The chain has TRBV6-2 or TRBV6-3 and TRBJ2-3, with TRBD2 matching over 9 bases. Trimming at V came to 4 bases and at J to 4 bases, leaving 6 bases not matched to a gene. The CDR3 sequence is 15 residues long. Germline V CDR1 and CDR2: MNHEY, SVGEGT.

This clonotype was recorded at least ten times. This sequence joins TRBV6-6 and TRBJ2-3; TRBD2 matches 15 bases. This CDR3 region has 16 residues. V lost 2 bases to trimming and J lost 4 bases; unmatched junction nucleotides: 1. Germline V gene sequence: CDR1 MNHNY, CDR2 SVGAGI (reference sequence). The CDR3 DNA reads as TGTGCCAGCAGTTACGGACTAGCGGGGGGGTCAGATACGCAGTATTTT. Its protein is CASSYGLAGGSDTQYF.

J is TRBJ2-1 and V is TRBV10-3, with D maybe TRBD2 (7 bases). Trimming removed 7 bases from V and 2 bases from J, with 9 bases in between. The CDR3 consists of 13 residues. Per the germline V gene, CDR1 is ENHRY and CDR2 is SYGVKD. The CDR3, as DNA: TGTGCCATCAAGGGGGGGCCCTACAATGAGCAGTTCTTC. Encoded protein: CAIKGGPYNEQFF.

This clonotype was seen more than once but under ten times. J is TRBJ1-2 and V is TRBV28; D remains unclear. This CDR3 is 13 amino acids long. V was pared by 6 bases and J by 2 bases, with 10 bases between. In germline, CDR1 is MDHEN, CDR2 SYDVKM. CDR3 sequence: CASREGKNYGYTF. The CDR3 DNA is TGTGCCAGCAGAGAAGGGAAGAACTATGGCTACACCTTC.

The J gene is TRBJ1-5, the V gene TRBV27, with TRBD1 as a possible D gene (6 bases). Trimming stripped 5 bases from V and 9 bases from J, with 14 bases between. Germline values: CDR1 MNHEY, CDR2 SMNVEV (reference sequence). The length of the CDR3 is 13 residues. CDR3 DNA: TGTGCCAGCAGTCCTTTGGACAGCGGGCCCCAGCATTTT. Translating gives CASSPLDSGPQHF.

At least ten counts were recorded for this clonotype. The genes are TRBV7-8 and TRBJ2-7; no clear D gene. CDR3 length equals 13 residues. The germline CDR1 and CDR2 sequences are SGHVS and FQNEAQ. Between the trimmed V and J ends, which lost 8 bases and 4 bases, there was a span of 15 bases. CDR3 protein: CASSTSSLYEQYF. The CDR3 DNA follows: TGTGCCAGCTCCACTTCGTCCCTTTACGAGCAGTACTTC.

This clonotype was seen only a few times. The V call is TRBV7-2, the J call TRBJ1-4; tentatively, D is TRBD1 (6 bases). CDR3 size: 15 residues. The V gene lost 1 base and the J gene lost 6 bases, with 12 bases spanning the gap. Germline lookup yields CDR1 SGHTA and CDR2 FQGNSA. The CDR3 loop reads CASSLGSGDHEKLFF. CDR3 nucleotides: TGTGCCAGCAGCTTAGGTTCAGGGGACCATGAAAAACTGTTTTTT.

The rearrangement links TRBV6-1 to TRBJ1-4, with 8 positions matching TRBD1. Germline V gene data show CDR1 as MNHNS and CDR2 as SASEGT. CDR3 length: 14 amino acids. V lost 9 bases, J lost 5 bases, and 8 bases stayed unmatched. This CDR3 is CARGYRGRNEKLFF. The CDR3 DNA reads TGTGCCAGAGGATACAGGGGGAGAAATGAAAAACTGTTTTTT.

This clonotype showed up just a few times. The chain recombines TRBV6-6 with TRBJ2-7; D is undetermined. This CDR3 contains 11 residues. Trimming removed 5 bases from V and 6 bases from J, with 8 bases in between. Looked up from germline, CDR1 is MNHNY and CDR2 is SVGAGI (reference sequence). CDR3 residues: CASSVAVEQYF. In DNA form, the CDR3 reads TGTGCCAGCAGTGTTGCGGTCGAGCAGTACTTC.

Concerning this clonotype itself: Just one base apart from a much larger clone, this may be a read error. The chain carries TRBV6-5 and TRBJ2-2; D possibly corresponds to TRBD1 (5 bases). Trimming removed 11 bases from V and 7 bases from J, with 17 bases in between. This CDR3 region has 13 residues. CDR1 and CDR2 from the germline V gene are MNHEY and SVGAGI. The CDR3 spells CAGYRGKGGELFF. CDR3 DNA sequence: TGTGCCGGCTATAGGGGAAAGGGCGGGGAGCTGTTTTTT.

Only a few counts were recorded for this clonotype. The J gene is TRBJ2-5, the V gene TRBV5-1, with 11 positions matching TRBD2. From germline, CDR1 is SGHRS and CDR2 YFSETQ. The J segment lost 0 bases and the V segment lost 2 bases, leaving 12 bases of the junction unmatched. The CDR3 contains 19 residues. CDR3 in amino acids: CASSFPTSGGRSYQETQYF. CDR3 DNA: TGCGCCAGCAGCTTCCCCACTAGCGGGGGCCGATCGTACCAAGAGACCCAGTACTTC.

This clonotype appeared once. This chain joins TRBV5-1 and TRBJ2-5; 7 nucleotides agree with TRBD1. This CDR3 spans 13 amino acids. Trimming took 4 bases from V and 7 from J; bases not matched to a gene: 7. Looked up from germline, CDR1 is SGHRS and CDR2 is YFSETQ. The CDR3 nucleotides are TGCGCCAGCAGCACAGACAGGGCCGGGACCCAGTACTTC. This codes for CASSTDRAGTQYF.

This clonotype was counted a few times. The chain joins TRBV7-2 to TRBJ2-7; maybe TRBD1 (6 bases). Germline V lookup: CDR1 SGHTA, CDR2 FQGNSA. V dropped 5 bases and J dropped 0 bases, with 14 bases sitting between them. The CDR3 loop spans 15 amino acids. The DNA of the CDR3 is TGTGCCAGCAGCCCAGACAGGACGAGCTCCTACGAGCAGTACTTC. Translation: CASSPDRTSSYEQYF.

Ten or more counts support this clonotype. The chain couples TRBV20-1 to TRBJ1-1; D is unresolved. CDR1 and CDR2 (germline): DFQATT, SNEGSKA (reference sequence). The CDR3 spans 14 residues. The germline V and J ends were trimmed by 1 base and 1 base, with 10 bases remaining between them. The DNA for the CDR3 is TGCAGTGCTAGAGGAGGGCAAGGGAACACTGAAGCTTTCTTT. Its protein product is CSARGGQGNTEAFF.

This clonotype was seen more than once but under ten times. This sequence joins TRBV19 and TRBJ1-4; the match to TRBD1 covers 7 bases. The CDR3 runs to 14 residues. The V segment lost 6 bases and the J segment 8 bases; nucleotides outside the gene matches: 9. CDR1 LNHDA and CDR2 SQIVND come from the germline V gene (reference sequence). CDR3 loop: CASSPGQRREKLFF. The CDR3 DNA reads TGTGCCAGTAGCCCGGGACAGAGGCGAGAAAAACTGTTTTTT.

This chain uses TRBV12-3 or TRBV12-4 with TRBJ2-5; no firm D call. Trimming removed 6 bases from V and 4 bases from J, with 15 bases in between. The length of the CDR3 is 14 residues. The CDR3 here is CASRADGITETQYF. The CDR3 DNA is TGTGCCAGCAGAGCTGACGGCATCACAGAGACCCAGTACTTC.

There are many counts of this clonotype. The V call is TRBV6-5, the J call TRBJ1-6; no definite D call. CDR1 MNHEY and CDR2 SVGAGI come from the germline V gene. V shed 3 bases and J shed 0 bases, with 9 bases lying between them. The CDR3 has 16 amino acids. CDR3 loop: CASSYRTVSYNSPLHF. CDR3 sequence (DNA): TGTGCCAGCAGTTATAGGACGGTCTCCTATAATTCACCCCTCCACTTT.

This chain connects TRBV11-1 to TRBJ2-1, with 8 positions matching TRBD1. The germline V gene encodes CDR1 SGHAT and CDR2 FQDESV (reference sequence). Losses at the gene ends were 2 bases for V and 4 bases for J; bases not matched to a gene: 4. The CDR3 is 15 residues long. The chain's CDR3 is CASSLSRGPYNEQFF. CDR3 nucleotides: TGTGCCAGCAGCTTAAGCAGGGGGCCATACAATGAGCAGTTCTTC.

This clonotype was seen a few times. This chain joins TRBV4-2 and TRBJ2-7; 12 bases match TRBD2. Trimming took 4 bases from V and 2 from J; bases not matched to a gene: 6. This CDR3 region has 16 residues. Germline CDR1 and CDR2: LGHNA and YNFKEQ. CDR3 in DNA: TGTGCCAGCAGCCCGACTAGCGGGGGCCTTACCTACGAGCAGTACTTC. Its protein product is CASSPTSGGLTYEQYF.

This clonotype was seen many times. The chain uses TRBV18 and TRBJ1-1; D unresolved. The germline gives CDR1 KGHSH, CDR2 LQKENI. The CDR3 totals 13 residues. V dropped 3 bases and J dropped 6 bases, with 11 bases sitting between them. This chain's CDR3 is CASSPPRPAEAFF. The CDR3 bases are TGTGCCAGCTCACCTCCAAGGCCTGCTGAAGCTTTCTTT.

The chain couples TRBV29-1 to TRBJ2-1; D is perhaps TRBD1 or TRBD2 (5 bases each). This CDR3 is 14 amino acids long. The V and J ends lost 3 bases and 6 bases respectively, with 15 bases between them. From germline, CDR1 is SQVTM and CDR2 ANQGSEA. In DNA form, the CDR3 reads TGCAGCGTTGAGCAGGGAGTCTGGGGCAATGAGCAGTTCTTC. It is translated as CSVEQGVWGNEQFF.